The source of this T cell receptor beta chain is a study of breast tumors, draining lymph nodes, adjacent tissues. Findings and limits, study-wide: Findings are consistent with lymph node origin and intratumoral expansion of most tumor T cells. The lymph node origin of tumor T cells was framed as consistent with a hypothesis, not demonstrated. Luminal-like breast cancer showed significantly greater tumor-nontumor repertoire similarity than basal-like breast cancer did. Tumor TCR diversity was below lymph nodes but above nontumor tissue.

At least ten counts were recorded for this clonotype. The antigen is undetermined. Samples came from axillary lymph nodes draining the breast cancer. Each CDR3 protein gets one entry after TCRdb re-called the multiplex PCR reads with MiXCR. This table has 100,000 to 150,000 distinct CDR3 sequences, around 20% appearing once. Germline V CDR1 and CDR2: SGHVS, FQNEAQ. CDR3 length: 20 residues. The V and J ends lost 2 bases and 6 bases, in that order; junction bases with no gene match: 21. Source material: axillary lymph node tissue. The sequence came from a female donor with breast cancer. Some clones in this sample may be carry-over from other donors' samples. V gene TRBV7-8 combines with J gene TRBJ1-5; 8 positions agree with TRBD1. The CDR3 is CASSLLPGQATPRWVQPQHF. The CDR3 DNA reads as TGTGCCAGCAGCTTATTGCCGGGACAGGCAACTCCCCGGTGGGTTCAGCCCCAGCATTTT.